A single sample gave rise to the 13 T cell receptor beta chains below, sequenced in a study of shared clonotypes between healthy human individuals. Here immunoSEQ multiplex PCR was the method, and the copy in TCRdb shows in-frame clones only, minus some. The sample records some 2,500,000 clones, 80% to 95% being singletons. The specimen sequenced was naive CD4+ T cells from PBMCs. Regarding subset: CD45RA+ positively selected. These TCRs come from a man aged 18 to 29 in good health. Some clones in this sample may be carry-over from other donors' samples.

The chain recombines TRBV29-1 with TRBJ1-1; weak D call: TRBD1 (6 bases). There are 13 residues in the CDR3. With 7 bases removed from V and 2 bases from J, the gap between germline ends came to 14 bases. Germline lookup yields CDR1 SQVTM and CDR2 ANQGSEA. CDR3 nucleotide sequence: TGCAGCGGGGGACCACAGGGTAACACTGAAGCTTTCTTT. This gives the protein CSGGPQGNTEAFF.

The chain uses TRBV11-2 and TRBJ2-5; 10 positions agree with TRBD1. Per the germline V gene, CDR1 is SGHAT and CDR2 is FQNNGV. J lost 5 bases, V lost 4 bases, and 10 bases had no gene match. This CDR3 spans 16 amino acids. The CDR3 here is CASSSGDRGSWETQYF. CDR3 nucleotides: TGTGCCAGCAGCTCGGGGGACAGGGGAAGTTGGGAGACCCAGTACTTC.

V usage is TRBV28 and J usage is TRBJ2-5, with no clear D. The CDR3 contains 12 residues. CDR1 MDHEN and CDR2 SYDVKM come from the germline V gene. The V gene lost 11 bases and the J gene lost 4 bases, with 14 bases spanning the gap. CDR3 sequence reads: CAHNRLVETQYF. For the CDR3, the DNA is TGTGCCCACAACCGGCTGGTAGAGACCCAGTACTTC.

The chain recombines TRBV5-4 with TRBJ1-1, with D perhaps TRBD1 (6 bases). V lost 4 bases, J lost 4 bases, and 14 bases lay in between. Germline V CDR1 and CDR2: SGHNT, YYREEE (reference sequence). This CDR3 is built from 14 residues. CDR3 sequence reads: CASSPGEFGTEAFF. CDR3 DNA: TGTGCCAGCAGCCCAGGGGAATTTGGCACTGAAGCTTTCTTT.

V and J are TRBV29-1 and TRBJ2-7; a possible D gene is TRBD1 (5 bases). The CDR3 is made up of 12 amino acids. Germline CDR1 and CDR2: SQVTM and ANQGSEA. V lost 4 bases to trimming and J lost 2 bases, with 9 bases between them. The CDR3: CSVGSGTYEQYF. DNA for the CDR3: TGCAGCGTTGGATCAGGGACCTACGAGCAGTACTTC.

This clone was seen a single time. V usage is TRBV18 and J usage is TRBJ2-1, with 13 bases identical to TRBD2. The V gene's germline CDR1 is KGHSH and CDR2 LQKENI. Losses at the gene ends were 5 bases for V and 4 bases for J; bases not matched to a gene: 5. This CDR3 comprises 16 residues. The CDR3 region is CASSALLAGGYNEQFF. In DNA, the CDR3 is TGTGCCAGCTCAGCCCTACTAGCGGGAGGGTACAATGAGCAGTTCTTC.

The chain's CDR3 is CASRPTQGANEKLFF. The CDR3 bases are TGTGCCAGCCGCCCGACCCAGGGCGCTAATGAAAAACTGTTTTTT. The rearrangement joins TRBV5-8 to TRBJ1-4; D perhaps matches TRBD1 (5 bases). The CDR3 extends over 15 amino acids. Germline lookup yields CDR1 SGHTS and CDR2 YDEGEE. Trimming took 7 bases from V and 3 from J, leaving 16 bases between them.

This chain joins TRBV2 and TRBJ1-3; D remains ambiguous. Germline CDR1 reads SNHLY; CDR2 reads FYNNEI. The CDR3 runs 14 residues. V shed 8 bases and J shed 2 bases, with 13 bases lying between them. This chain's CDR3 is CASAREVTGNTIYF. The CDR3 DNA follows: TGTGCCAGCGCCCGGGAGGTTACTGGAAACACCATATATTTT.

The CDR3 here is CASSSTGPSGNTIYF. The CDR3 bases are TGTGCCAGCAGTTCCACAGGGCCCTCTGGAAACACCATATATTTT. J is TRBJ1-3 and V is TRBV27, with D possibly TRBD1 on 6 matching bases. Per the germline V gene, CDR1 is MNHEY and CDR2 is SMNVEV (reference sequence). The CDR3 sequence is 15 residues long. The V end lost 4 bases, the J end lost 0 bases, and 10 bases lay between the germline ends.

The J gene is TRBJ2-3, the V gene TRBV11-3; weak D call: TRBD1 (6 bases). Trimming shortened V by 5 bases and J by 1 base, and 13 bases separated the two germline ends. Germline-derived CDR1 and CDR2 are SGHNT and YENEEA. This CDR3 contains 15 residues. CDR3 sequence: CASSLTYRGTDTQYF. CDR3 DNA sequence: TGTGCCAGCAGCCTTACTTACAGGGGCACAGATACGCAGTATTTT. Supplemented by reference TRBV11-3 and TRBJ2-3, the full variable domain reads EAGVVQSPRYKIIEKKQPVAFWCNPISGHNTLYWYLQNLGQGPELLIRYENEEAVDDSQLPKDRFSAERLKGVDSTLKIQPAELGDSAVYLCASSLTYRGTDTQYFGPGTRLTVL.

This clone came up a few times. The rearrangement uses TRBV29-1 and TRBJ2-7; 9 bases match TRBD1. V dropped 7 bases and J dropped 1; count of bases not matched to a gene: 5. Germline values: CDR1 SQVTM, CDR2 ANQGSEA. This CDR3 has 13 residues. The CDR3 loop is CSAGTGTSYEQYF. In nucleotides, the CDR3 is TGCAGCGCTGGGACAGGGACGTCCTACGAGCAGTACTTC.

As regards this clone: A much bigger clone sits one base away, suggesting this may be a read error. This sequence joins TRBV6-4 and TRBJ2-5; TRBD1 matches 7 bases. CDR1 and CDR2 from the germline V gene are MRHNA and SNTAGT. V lost 6 bases and J lost 1; bases outside the gene matches: 2. The CDR3 runs 13 residues. DNA of the CDR3: TGTGCCAGCAGCTGGGACAGCCAAGAGACCCAGTACTTC. Its protein product is CASSWDSQETQYF.

This clone was picked up one time. The CDR3 reads CASSQEGLALETQYF. CDR3 DNA: TGCGCCAGCAGCCAAGAGGGACTAGCTCTTGAGACCCAGTACTTC. The rearrangement uses TRBV4-1 and TRBJ2-5; 9 bases line up with TRBD2. V gave up 0 bases and J gave up 5 bases; unmatched junction bases: 4. Germline lookup yields CDR1 MGHRA and CDR2 YSYEKL. The CDR3 runs to 15 residues.